This section outlines one T cell receptor beta chain sequence together with its context. The V gene lost 4 bases and the J gene lost 3 bases, with 9 bases spanning the gap. CDR3 length: 12 amino acids. Germline V gives CDR1 SQVTM, CDR2 ANQGSEA. This sample is drawn from a study of blood T cell repertoires in COVID-19. As for the study in general: From the United States, Italy and Spain came samples of acute and convalescent COVID-19. In each case, the material was cDNA or gDNA derived from T cells, B-cell-depleted T cells, or PBMCs.

Per the original methods: Researchers report that nucleated cell counts were estimated from reference gene primer amplification. The repertoire was sequenced with immunoSEQ multiplex PCR; TCRdb's copy has only in-frame clones and lacks some. D and trimming come from the DNA, and the V and J calls and clone size come from that table. The sample records about 99,000 clones, roughly 80% being singletons. The rearrangement uses TRBV29-1 and TRBJ1-2; D may be TRBD1 (5 bases). The specimen sequenced was peripheral blood. This TCR was sampled from a man aged 55-75 years with acute or convalescent COVID-19. The DNA for the CDR3 is TGCAGCGTTGTGTGGGGGGACTATGGCTACACCTTC. Protein product: CSVVWGDYGYTF. Using reference TRBV29-1 and TRBJ1-2 for the parts outside the CDR3, the full variable domain is SAVISQKPSRDICQRGTSLTIQCQVDSQVTMMFWYRQQPGQSLTLIATANQGSEATYESGFVIDKFPISRPNLTFSTLTVSNMSPEDSSIYLCSVVWGDYGYTFGSGTRLTVV.